Below are 24 T cell receptor beta chains sequenced from a single sample in a study of blood T cell repertoires in COVID-19. Libraries were prepared by immunoSEQ multiplex PCR; TCRdb keeps only in-frame clonotypes and omits some of them. The sample holds 150,000 to 200,000 clones, roughly 82% seen once. Material for sequencing was peripheral blood. The receptors were sampled from a woman aged 60-75 years with COVID-19, enrolled during active disease.

J is TRBJ2-2 and V is TRBV2, with 8 bases lining up with TRBD1. CDR1 is SNHLY and CDR2 is FYNNEI in the germline V gene. CDR3 length: 15 amino acids. The V gene end was trimmed by 4 bases and the J gene end by 3 bases; junction bases not matched to a gene: 4. CDR3 DNA: TGTGCCAGCAGTGTGGACAGGGCGGACACCGGGGAGCTGTTTTTT. Its translation: CASSVDRADTGELFF.

The rearrangement uses TRBV7-2 and TRBJ2-3, with a possible D match to TRBD2 (5 bases). Germline V CDR1 and CDR2: SGHTA, FQGNSA. The V and J ends lost 1 base and 5 bases respectively, with 13 bases between them. CDR3 length: 15 amino acids. As DNA, the CDR3 is TGTGCCAGCAGCTTAGGGAGGAGGAAGCTAGATACGCAGTATTTT. Protein sequence: CASSLGRRKLDTQYF.

This rearrangement joins TRBV18 to TRBJ2-5; no reliable D call. Germline values: CDR1 KGHSH, CDR2 LQKENI. The CDR3 covers 13 residues. Trimming shortened V by 1 base and J by 3 bases, and 6 bases separated the two germline ends. CDR3 loop: CASSPRQEETQYF. The CDR3 DNA reads TGTGCCAGCTCACCACGCCAGGAAGAGACCCAGTACTTC.

This clone was detected once. This chain links TRBV6-2 or TRBV6-3 with TRBJ1-2; D call uncertain. V was shortened by 1 base and J by 2 bases, with 8 bases between the two germline ends. Germline V gene lookup returns CDR1 MNHEY and CDR2 SVGEGT. This CDR3 spans 14 amino acids. In DNA form, the CDR3 reads TGTGCCAGCAGTTACTTTCCAGGCAACTATGGCTACACCTTC. Protein sequence: CASSYFPGNYGYTF.

This clone is a singleton in its sample. This chain uses TRBV9 with TRBJ2-1; D may be TRBD2 (5 bases). The CDR3 is made up of 15 amino acids. V gave up 2 bases and J gave up 4 bases, with 13 bases separating them. Germline CDR1 reads SGDLS; CDR2 reads YYNGEE. The CDR3 nucleotides read TGTGCCAGCAGCGTGGGAGCGGTGAATTACAATGAGCAGTTCTTC. It codes for CASSVGAVNYNEQFF.

This chain joins TRBV7-6 and TRBJ1-3, with TRBD1 matching 9 bases. The J segment lost 0 bases and the V segment lost 4 bases, leaving 16 bases of the junction unmatched. The CDR3 is 20 residues long. Germline lookup yields CDR1 SGHVS and CDR2 FNYEAQ. The chain's CDR3 is CASSSRTGVAPILSGNTIYF. The DNA for the CDR3 is TGTGCCAGCAGCTCAAGGACAGGGGTAGCCCCTATCCTCTCTGGAAACACCATATATTTT.

J is TRBJ2-1 and V is TRBV5-4; 8 bases are shared with TRBD2. The CDR3 contains 13 residues. The germline CDR1 and CDR2 sequences are SGHNT and YYREEE (reference sequence). V dropped 0 bases and J dropped 15; count of bases not matched to a gene: 8. The CDR3: CASSLDWDGGVFF. CDR3 coding DNA: TGTGCCAGCAGCTTGGATTGGGACGGGGGGGTGTTCTTC. The full variable domain, with the rest looked up from reference TRBV5-4 and TRBJ2-1, is ETGVTQSPTHLIKTRGQQVTLRCSSQSGHNTVSWYQQALGQGPQFIFQYYREEENGRGNFPPRFSGLQFPNYSSELNVNALELDDSALYLCASSLDWDGGVFFGPGTRLTVL.

This chain links TRBV14 with TRBJ2-7; TRBD2 matches at 12 bases. There are 15 residues in the CDR3. Trimming at V came to 5 bases and at J to 7 bases, leaving 9 bases not matched to a gene. CDR1 and CDR2 (germline): SGHDN, FVKESK. The CDR3 DNA reads as TGTGCCAGCAGCGCCCGACTAGCGGGAGTGGGAGAGCAGTACTTC. It codes for CASSARLAGVGEQYF. The full variable domain, its missing parts supplied by reference TRBV14 and TRBJ2-7, is EAGVTQFPSHSVIEKGQTVTLRCDPISGHDNLYWYRRVMGKEIKFLLHFVKESKQDESGMPNNRFLAERTGGTYSTLKVQPAELEDSGVYFCASSARLAGVGEQYFGPGTRLTVT.

V and J are TRBV18 and TRBJ2-5, with a tentative D call TRBD1 (6 bases). The CDR3 sequence is 15 residues long. Per the germline V gene, CDR1 is KGHSH and CDR2 is LQKENI. Trimming took 4 bases from V and 4 from J, leaving 16 bases between them. This CDR3 is CASSLYQGSSETQYF. Written as DNA, the CDR3 is TGTGCCAGCTCACTCTATCAGGGGAGTTCAGAGACCCAGTACTTC.

The genes are TRBV7-2 and TRBJ1-6, with D possibly matching TRBD1 (5 bases). The V end was cut by 2 bases, the J end by 5 bases, with 13 bases between. The V gene's germline CDR1 is SGHTA and CDR2 FQGNSA. CDR3 size: 16 residues. DNA for the CDR3: TGTGCCAGCAGCTTAAACAGGAGTCCAGATAATTCACCCCTCCACTTT. It yields the protein CASSLNRSPDNSPLHF. The entire variable domain, with the rest obtained from reference TRBV7-2 and TRBJ1-6, is as follows: GAGVSQSPSNKVTEKGKDVELRCDPISGHTALYWYRQSLGQGLEFLIYFQGNSAPDKSGLPSDRFSAERTGGSVSTLTIQRTQQEDSAVYLCASSLNRSPDNSPLHFGNGTRLTVT.

The V call is TRBV9, the J call TRBJ2-3; D possibly corresponds to TRBD1 (5 bases). The germline gives CDR1 SGDLS, CDR2 YYNGEE. CDR3 length: 16 amino acids. The V and J ends lost 0 bases and 4 bases respectively, with 15 bases between them. CDR3 DNA: TGTGCCAGCAGCGTAGGGCAGGGCCTAGGAGCAGATACGCAGTATTTT. Its protein product is CASSVGQGLGADTQYF.

This rearrangement joins TRBV4-1 to TRBJ2-1, with 8 bases identical to TRBD2. Germline V gene data show CDR1 as MGHRA and CDR2 as YSYEKL. The CDR3 totals 15 residues. V trimming: 7 bases; J trimming: 10 bases; junction bases outside the gene matches: 15. CDR3 protein: CASMERENNVREQFF. The CDR3 DNA is TGCGCCAGCATGGAGCGGGAGAATAACGTAAGGGAGCAGTTCTTC.

The chain joins TRBV28 to TRBJ2-2; 7 bases agree with TRBD1. Germline V CDR1 and CDR2: MDHEN, SYDVKM. Trimming at V came to 5 bases and at J to 6 bases, leaving 3 bases not matched to a gene. CDR3 size: 13 residues. The CDR3 DNA follows: TGTGCCAGCAGTGACAGGGCCCCCGGGGAGCTGTTTTTT. Amino acid sequence: CASSDRAPGELFF.

The chain joins TRBV7-9 to TRBJ1-5, with D unresolved. V dropped 1 base and J dropped 1 base, with 5 bases sitting between them. This CDR3 has 14 amino acids. Germline V CDR1 and CDR2: SEHNR, FQNEAQ (reference sequence). The DNA for the CDR3 is TGTGCCAGCAGCTTAGACTTGAGCAATCAGCCCCAGCATTTT. Its protein is CASSLDLSNQPQHF.

The chain combines TRBV6-5 with TRBJ2-1; D not certain. Germline loops: CDR1 MNHEY, CDR2 SVGAGI. The ends were cut back, 0 bases at V and 0 bases at J, with 9 bases in the middle. The CDR3 has 16 residues. CDR3 residues: CASSYSAPGSYNEQFF. As DNA, the CDR3 is TGTGCCAGCAGTTACTCCGCCCCGGGCTCCTACAATGAGCAGTTCTTC.

The chain links TRBV29-1 to TRBJ2-1, with 12 bases identical to TRBD2. Germline CDR1 and CDR2: SQVTM and ANQGSEA. There are 14 residues in the CDR3. V lost 4 bases and J lost 9; bases outside the gene matches: 7. CDR3 DNA: TGCAGCGTTGCCCCTAGCGGGGGGGGAGGTGAGCAGTTCTTC. This gives the protein CSVAPSGGGGEQFF.

The chain joins TRBV27 to TRBJ2-3; TRBD1 matches at 7 bases. The CDR3 totals 15 residues. Losses at the gene ends were 6 bases for V and 0 bases for J; bases not matched to a gene: 6. Per the germline V gene, CDR1 is MNHEY and CDR2 is SMNVEV (reference sequence). CDR3 in DNA: TGTGCCAGCAGGTGGGACAGTTCTAGCACAGATACGCAGTATTTT. This encodes CASRWDSSSTDTQYF.

V is TRBV10-1 and J is TRBJ2-3, with D perhaps matching TRBD1 (5 bases). V was trimmed by 0 bases and J by 2 bases, leaving 9 bases between them. The CDR3 contains 15 residues. Germline V lookup: CDR1 WNHNN, CDR2 SYGVQD (reference sequence). CDR3 DNA sequence: TGCGCCAGCAGTGAGTCTATGGGGCTCACAGATACGCAGTATTTT. Protein product: CASSESMGLTDTQYF.

The J gene is TRBJ1-3, the V gene TRBV28; D uncertain. CDR3 length: 14 residues. The germline gives CDR1 MDHEN, CDR2 SYDVKM. V dropped 10 bases and J dropped 6 bases, with 19 bases sitting between them. CDR3 nucleotides: TGTGCCATCTCCTCCGGTGGTCGTGCAAACACCATATATTTT. It codes for CAISSGGRANTIYF.

The J gene is TRBJ2-7, the V gene TRBV5-1; 8 bases are a match to TRBD2. Trimming took 0 bases from V and 5 from J; bases not matched to a gene: 10. Looked up from germline, CDR1 is SGHRS and CDR2 is YFSETQ. This CDR3 contains 16 residues. CDR3 in amino acids: CASSLDGRAFQHEQYF. The CDR3 DNA reads as TGCGCCAGCAGCTTGGACGGGAGGGCCTTTCAGCACGAGCAGTACTTC.

The rearrangement links TRBV7-8 to TRBJ2-1, with 9 nucleotides matching TRBD2. The CDR3 sequence is 13 residues long. V shed 9 bases and J 7 bases; nucleotides not matched to a gene: 7. Germline assignment: CDR1 SGHVS and CDR2 FQNEAQ. In nucleotides, the CDR3 is TGTGCCAGTGGCGGGAGGGCCCGAAATGAGCAGTTCTTC. Translating gives CASGGRARNEQFF. The whole variable domain, remainder taken from reference TRBV7-8 and TRBJ2-1, is GAGVSQSPRYKVAKRGQDVALRCDPISGHVSLFWYQQALGQGPEFLTYFQNEAQLDKSGLPSDRFFAERPEGSVSTLKIQRTQQEDSAVYLCASGGRARNEQFFGPGTRLTVL.

This chain uses TRBV5-5 with TRBJ1-5; D not certain. The ends were cut back, 1 base at V and 0 bases at J, with 8 bases in the middle. CDR3 size: 15 residues. Per the germline V gene, CDR1 is SGHKS and CDR2 is YYEKEE (reference sequence). The DNA for the CDR3 is TGTGCCAGCAGCTTGAGGGAGCATAGCAATCAGCCCCAGCATTTT. Its protein is CASSLREHSNQPQHF.

The V call is TRBV6-5, the J call TRBJ2-7; the D is unclear. This CDR3 contains 14 residues. In germline, CDR1 is MNHEY, CDR2 SVGAGI. Trimming took 7 bases from V and 3 from J, leaving 16 bases between them. The CDR3 DNA reads as TGTGCCAGCACCGAGAGGCCGACCGACTACGAGCAGTACTTC. Protein: CASTERPTDYEQYF.

The rearrangement links TRBV28 to TRBJ2-5; TRBD2 agrees at 11 bases. V trimming: 0 bases; J trimming: 7 bases; junction bases outside the gene matches: 10. CDR1 and CDR2 (germline): MDHEN, SYDVKM. The CDR3 extends over 17 amino acids. The CDR3 loop is CASSLWTLAGGPGTQYF. CDR3 sequence (DNA): TGTGCCAGCAGTTTATGGACTTTAGCGGGAGGGCCGGGGACCCAGTACTTC.